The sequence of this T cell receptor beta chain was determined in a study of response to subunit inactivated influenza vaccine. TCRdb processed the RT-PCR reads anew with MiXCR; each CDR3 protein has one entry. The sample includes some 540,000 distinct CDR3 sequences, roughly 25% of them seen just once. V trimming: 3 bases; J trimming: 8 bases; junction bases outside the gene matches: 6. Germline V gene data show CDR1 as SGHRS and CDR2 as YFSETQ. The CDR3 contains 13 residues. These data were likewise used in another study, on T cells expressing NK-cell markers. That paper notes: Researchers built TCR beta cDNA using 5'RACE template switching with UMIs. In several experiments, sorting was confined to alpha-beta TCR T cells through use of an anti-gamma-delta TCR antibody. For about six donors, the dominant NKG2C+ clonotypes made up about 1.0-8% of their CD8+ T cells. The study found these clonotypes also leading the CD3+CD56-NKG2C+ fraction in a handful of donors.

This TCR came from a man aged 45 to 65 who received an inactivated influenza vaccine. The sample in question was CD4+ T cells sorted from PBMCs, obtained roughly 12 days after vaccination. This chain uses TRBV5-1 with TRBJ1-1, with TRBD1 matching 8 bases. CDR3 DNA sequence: TGCGCCAGCAGCTGGGAACGGGACAGGGAAGCTTTCTTT. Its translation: CASSWERDREAFF.